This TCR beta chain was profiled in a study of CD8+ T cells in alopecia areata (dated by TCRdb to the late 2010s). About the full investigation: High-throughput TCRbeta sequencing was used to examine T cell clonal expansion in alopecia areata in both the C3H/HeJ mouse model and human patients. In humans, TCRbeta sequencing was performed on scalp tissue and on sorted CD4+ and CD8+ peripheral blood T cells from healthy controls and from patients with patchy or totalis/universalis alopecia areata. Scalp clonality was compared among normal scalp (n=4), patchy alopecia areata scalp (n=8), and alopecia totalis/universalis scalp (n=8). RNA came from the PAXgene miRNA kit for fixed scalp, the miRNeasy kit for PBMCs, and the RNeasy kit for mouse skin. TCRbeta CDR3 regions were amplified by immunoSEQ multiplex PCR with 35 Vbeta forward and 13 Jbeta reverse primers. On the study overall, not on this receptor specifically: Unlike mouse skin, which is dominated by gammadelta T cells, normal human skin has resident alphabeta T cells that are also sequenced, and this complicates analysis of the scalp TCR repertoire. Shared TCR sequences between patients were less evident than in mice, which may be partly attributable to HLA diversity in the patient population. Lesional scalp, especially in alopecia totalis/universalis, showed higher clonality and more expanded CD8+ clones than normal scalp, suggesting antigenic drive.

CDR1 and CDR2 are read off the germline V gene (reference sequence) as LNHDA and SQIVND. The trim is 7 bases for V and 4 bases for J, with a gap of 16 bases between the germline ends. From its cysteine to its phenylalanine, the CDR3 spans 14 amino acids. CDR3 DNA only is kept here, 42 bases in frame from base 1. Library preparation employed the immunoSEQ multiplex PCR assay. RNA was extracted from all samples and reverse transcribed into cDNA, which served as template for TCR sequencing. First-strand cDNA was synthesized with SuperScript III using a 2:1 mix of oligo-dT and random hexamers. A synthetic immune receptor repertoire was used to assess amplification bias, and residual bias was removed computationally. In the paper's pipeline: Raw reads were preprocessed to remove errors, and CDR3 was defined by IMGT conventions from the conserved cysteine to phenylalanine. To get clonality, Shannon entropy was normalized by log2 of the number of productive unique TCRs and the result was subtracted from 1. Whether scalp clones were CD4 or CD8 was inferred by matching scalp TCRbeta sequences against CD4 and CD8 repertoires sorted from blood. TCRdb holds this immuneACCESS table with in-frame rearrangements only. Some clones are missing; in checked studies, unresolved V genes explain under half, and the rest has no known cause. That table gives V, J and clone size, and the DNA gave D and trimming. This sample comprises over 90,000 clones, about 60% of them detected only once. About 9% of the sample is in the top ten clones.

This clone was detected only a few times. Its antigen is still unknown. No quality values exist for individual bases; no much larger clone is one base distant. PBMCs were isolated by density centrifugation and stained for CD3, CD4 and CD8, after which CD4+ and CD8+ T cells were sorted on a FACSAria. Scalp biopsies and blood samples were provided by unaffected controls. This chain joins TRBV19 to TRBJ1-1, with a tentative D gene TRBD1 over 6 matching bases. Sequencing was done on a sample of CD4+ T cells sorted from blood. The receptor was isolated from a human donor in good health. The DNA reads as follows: TGTGCCAGTACCCCAGGGGCCCGAACCACTGAAGCTTTCTTT. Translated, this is CASTPGARTTEAFF.